This record covers a single T cell receptor beta chain. The antigen is not known. The primer mix had 60 Vbeta and 13 Jbeta primers. The repertoire was sequenced with immunoSEQ multiplex PCR; TCRdb's copy has only in-frame clones and lacks some. The profile shows approximately 150,000 clones, about 80% of them singletons. These data originate in a study of cytomegalovirus exposure and HLA in healthy donors. Study-level information: The Caucasian-associated ancestry cluster held 80% to 90% of under 450 genotyped donors. Study-wide findings and caveats: Usually a TCR sequence was rare, but some public TCRs were found in many donors.

Germline V gives CDR1 SGHDT, CDR2 YYEEEE. Trimming removed 4 bases at V and 5 bases at J, with 10 bases between. The CDR3 is 13 residues long. This receptor was obtained from a female donor in good health and CMV-seronegative. The chain combines TRBV5-6 with TRBJ1-5; possible D gene TRBD1, 5 bases. Sequenced material: PBMCs. The CDR3: CASSQQADQPQHF. In nucleotides, the CDR3 is TGTGCCAGCAGCCAACAGGCCGATCAGCCCCAGCATTTT.